This record concerns one T cell receptor (beta chain) sequence. Which antigen it targets is not known. Within one base of it there is no much larger clone, and no base qualities were kept. These data come from a study of TIL therapy for anti-PD-1-resistant metastatic lung cancer (dated by TCRdb to 2020 to 2022). Some background on the complete study: Before any PD-1/PD-L1 blockade was given, tumors were harvested, nivolumab was then administered, and patients who progressed went on to receive lymphodepletion, an infusion of expanded TIL, and IL-2. A median age of 54 years (range roughly 35-80) and a median tumor PD-L1 proportion score of 6% were recorded among enrolled patients. Most of the cohort had lung adenocarcinoma, including a few EGFR-mutant tumors and two ALK-rearranged tumors, and half of the patients were either current or former smokers. A median non-synonymous tumor mutation burden of around 1.5 mutations per megabase was determined across the cohort by whole-exome sequencing. Tumor and peripheral blood T cell receptor beta sequencing was used to track clonotypes across tumor, expanded TIL product and serial blood samples. What the study reported, not specific to this receptor: The cohort was highly selected, with more treatment-naive, never-smoker and oncogene-addicted patients than typical, limiting generalizability. The study protocol defined all tumor marker inferences as exploratory. The baseline peripheral repertoire was partially replaced by infused TIL clonotypes, which then decayed over months, and persistence showed no apparent association with response.

In the paper's terms, the time point label means: pre-treatment sample, taken before nivolumab and TIL therapy. Adults with stage 4 NSCLC were enrolled in a dual-center phase I trial from late 2017 to early 2020. The samples were obtained from a phase I trial that was single-arm and open-label and tested tumor-infiltrating lymphocyte therapy combined with nivolumab in advanced non-small cell lung cancer. Mononuclear cells from blood collected in EDTA tubes were isolated on a Ficoll gradient and snap-frozen as pellets, and DNA was then extracted using a Qiagen mini-prep kit. TCR beta CDR3 regions were amplified from genomic DNA with the immunoSEQ v3 hsTCRB kit using bias-controlled multiplex PCR. An Illumina NextSeq 500 was used to sequence the TCR libraries, reaching 1.5 million to 2.5 million read pairs at survey level or roughly 4.5-6 million at deep level. In the authors' own workflow: The immunoSEQ Analyzer software assigned V, D and J genes, filtered out non-productive sequences, and reported clonality. To compare repertoires between infused TIL and blood, productive Simpson clonality was used along with the Morisita overlap index of productive TRB rearrangements. Absolute clonotype counts in blood were estimated as lymphocyte count times CD3+ fraction times the clone's productive frequency. TCRdb limited this immuneACCESS table to in-frame rearrangements with V and J called. A share of clones is missing; checked studies link under half to unresolved V genes, and the rest is unexplained. V and J calls and clone size are as listed in that table; D and trimming were resolved from the DNA. A total of about 59,000 clones appear in this sample, 73% of them only once. The ten largest clones take up about 1.8% of the sample.

Including the terminal cysteine and phenylalanine, the CDR3 comprises 15 residues. The CDR3 DNA has 45 bases and is translated from base 1. Trimming takes 6 bases off V and 5 bases off J; junction bases not matched to a gene: 10. CDR1 MNHEY and CDR2 SVGAGI were looked up in the germline V gene. This material consisted of blood, taken at baseline. This clonotype was obtained from a person between 25 and 80 years old with non-small cell lung cancer. The V and J genes are TRBV6-5 and TRBJ2-4; a stretch of 7 junction bases matches TRBD2. Read as DNA, the sequence is TGTGCCAGCAGACCCCACCGGACTAGTCAAAACATTCAGTACTTC. The encoded protein is CASRPHRTSQNIQYF.